Included here is one TCR beta chain sequence, with context. Its antigen remains unknown. V was shortened by 3 bases and J by 6 bases, with 15 bases between the two germline ends. There are 15 residues in the CDR3. Germline lookup yields CDR1 MNHNS and CDR2 SASEGT. In the PCR, 60 Vbeta and 13 Jbeta primers were used. TCRdb's copy holds only in-frame clones and misses some; the assay was immunoSEQ multiplex PCR. The repertoire includes 160,000 or so clones, 65% to 90% of them detected once, and 6.6% sits in the top ten. The data were obtained in a study of cytomegalovirus exposure and HLA in healthy donors. General observations from the study: Later analysis suggested most CMV-associated TCR beta chains were HLA-restricted. Fewer N-insertions (relative to the approximately 700-donor mean) were reportedly seen in an Asian-associated ancestry cluster in a later analysis. Later analysis identified a missense DCLRE1C variant that was linked to TCR beta V- and J-gene trimming. Productive rates of about 87% or about 30% were seen for most TCR beta V segments in an earlier analysis.

Material: PBMCs. This receptor was identified in a woman between 50 and 59 years old in good health and CMV-seropositive. This chain uses TRBV6-1 with TRBJ2-1; weak D call: TRBD1 (5 bases). The CDR3 protein is CASSEGPYSGNEQFF. DNA of the CDR3: TGTGCCAGCAGTGAGGGGCCCTATTCGGGCAATGAGCAGTTCTTC.